This T cell receptor (beta chain) originates from a study of CD8 T cell repertoires and HIV-1 epitope variants. For the study at large: A roughly ten-day culture received IL-2, IL-7 and IL-15 on days 3 and 7.

The protocol was immunoSEQ multiplex PCR, while the TCRdb copy is restricted to in-frame clones and leaves out a portion. The sample has some 2,500 clones, roughly two thirds seen once; the top ten hold under 55%. V gave up 5 bases and J gave up 3 bases, with 16 bases separating them. CDR1 MNHEY and CDR2 SMNVEV come from the germline V gene (reference sequence). The length of the CDR3 is 16 residues. This clone was detected a few times. Its antigen is still unknown. The chain links TRBV27 to TRBJ1-4; weak D call: TRBD1 (5 bases). The sample comprised cultured CD8+ T cells derived from PBMCs. The source of this sequence is a male donor with HIV. Here the CDR3 DNA reads TGTGCCAGCAGTCCCCTAGCGGCAGGGTCTAATGAAAAACTGTTTTTT. Translation gives CASSPLAAGSNEKLFF.